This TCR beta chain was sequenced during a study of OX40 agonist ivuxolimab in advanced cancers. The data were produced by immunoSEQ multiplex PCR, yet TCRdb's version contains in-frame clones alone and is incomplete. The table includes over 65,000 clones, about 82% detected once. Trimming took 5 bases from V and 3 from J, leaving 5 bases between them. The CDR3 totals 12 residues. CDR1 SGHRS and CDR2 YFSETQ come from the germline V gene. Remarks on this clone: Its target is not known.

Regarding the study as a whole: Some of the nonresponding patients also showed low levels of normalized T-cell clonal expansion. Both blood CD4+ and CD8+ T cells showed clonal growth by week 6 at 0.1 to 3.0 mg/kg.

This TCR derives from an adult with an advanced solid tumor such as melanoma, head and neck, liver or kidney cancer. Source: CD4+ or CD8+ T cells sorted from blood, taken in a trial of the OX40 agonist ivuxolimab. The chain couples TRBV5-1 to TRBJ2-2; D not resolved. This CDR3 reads CASRFDTGELFF. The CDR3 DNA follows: TGCGCCAGCAGATTCGACACCGGGGAGCTGTTTTTT.